Listed below are T cell receptor beta chains from one sample, sequenced in a study of vaccination and CD4 T cells after COVID-19. TCRdb ran MiXCR on the PCR reads and lists one entry per CDR3 protein. This sample has some 40,000 distinct CDR3 sequences, with under 45% found just once. Sequences were derived from CD4+ T cells from blood, sampled about 7 months after SARS-CoV-2 vaccination. All receptors come from a human donor who had recovered from COVID-19. The CDR3 runs from the conserved cysteine through the conserved F or W.

v_gene: TRBV20-1; j_gene: TRBJ1-2; CDR3aa: CSARKTGPYGYTF
v_gene: TRBV27; j_gene: TRBJ2-1; CDR3aa: CASNSRGLGPYNEQFF
v_gene: TRBV10-3; j_gene: TRBJ1-6; CDR3aa: CAISAQTGFDSPLHF
v_gene: TRBV2; j_gene: TRBJ2-7; CDR3aa: CASRPSYEQYF
v_gene: TRBV18; j_gene: TRBJ1-2; CDR3aa: CASHGGANYGYTF
v_gene: TRBV29-1; j_gene: TRBJ1-1; CDR3aa: CSIFRDKNTEAFF
v_gene: TRBV6-1; j_gene: TRBJ2-3; CDR3aa: CASSEEGTSSATDTQYF
v_gene: TRBV28; j_gene: TRBJ1-5; CDR3aa: CASTNADRGAAQPQHF
v_gene: TRBV28; j_gene: TRBJ2-2; CDR3aa: CASSLNSNTGELFF
v_gene: TRBV6-5; j_gene: TRBJ1-6; CDR3aa: CASSYSQGDSPLHF
v_gene: TRBV27; j_gene: TRBJ1-5; CDR3aa: CASSASTGGWNQPQHF
v_gene: TRBV20-1; j_gene: TRBJ2-7; CDR3aa: CSASPSGEFYEQYF
v_gene: TRBV6-1; j_gene: TRBJ1-1; CDR3aa: CASSESRDEAFF
v_gene: TRBV27; j_gene: TRBJ1-2; CDR3aa: CASSLSPADGYTF
v_gene: TRBV27; j_gene: TRBJ2-1; CDR3aa: CASSLAGLAGNEQFF
v_gene: TRBV7-9; j_gene: TRBJ1-1; CDR3aa: CASSSPPPGGRGSTEAFF
v_gene: TRBV6-5; j_gene: TRBJ2-1; CDR3aa: CASSYGAGEGNEQFF
v_gene: TRBV21-1; j_gene: TRBJ1-5; CDR3aa: CASSAKRVTDDQPQHF
v_gene: TRBV20-1; j_gene: TRBJ1-1; CDR3aa: CSARRTGANTEAFF
v_gene: TRBV5-6; j_gene: TRBJ1-1; CDR3aa: CASSWGRGAREAFF
v_gene: TRBV20-1; j_gene: TRBJ1-5; CDR3aa: CSAITGRYSNQPQHF
v_gene: TRBV20-1; j_gene: TRBJ2-1; CDR3aa: CSASVGSGSYNNEQFF
v_gene: TRBV24-1; j_gene: TRBJ2-2; CDR3aa: CATSDLPGLGSGELFF
v_gene: TRBV6-5; j_gene: TRBJ1-6; CDR3aa: CASSYWGGGCSPLHF
v_gene: TRBV28; j_gene: TRBJ2-7; CDR3aa: CASSPVVGAYEQYF
v_gene: TRBV29-1; j_gene: TRBJ2-7; CDR3aa: CSVETSGFYEQYF
v_gene: TRBV18; j_gene: TRBJ1-1; CDR3aa: CASSPLSTSEAFF
v_gene: TRBV6-1; j_gene: TRBJ2-7; CDR3aa: CASRLAGNSYEQYF
v_gene: TRBV5-1; j_gene: TRBJ2-1; CDR3aa: CASSSQGIEQFF
v_gene: TRBV15; j_gene: TRBJ2-5; CDR3aa: CATSMRDGQETQYF
v_gene: TRBV27; j_gene: TRBJ2-7; CDR3aa: CACSPDPSGRWYEQYF
v_gene: TRBV10-3; j_gene: TRBJ2-3; CDR3aa: CAISESDRQGRADTQYF
v_gene: TRBV7-9; j_gene: TRBJ2-5; CDR3aa: CASSLGRGAVWETQYF
v_gene: TRBV6-5; j_gene: TRBJ1-2; CDR3aa: CASSYVSGDYGYTF
v_gene: TRBV18; j_gene: TRBJ1-2; CDR3aa: CASSPAHGRYGYTF
v_gene: TRBV7-2; j_gene: TRBJ2-3; CDR3aa: CASSSSGQRAVDTQYF
v_gene: TRBV6-5; j_gene: TRBJ2-3; CDR3aa: CASSSLAGLTDTQYF
v_gene: TRBV20-1; j_gene: TRBJ2-1; CDR3aa: CSARDESGRATYEQFF
v_gene: TRBV18; j_gene: TRBJ2-5; CDR3aa: CASSPAGDMETQYF
v_gene: TRBV6-2/TRBV6-3; j_gene: TRBJ2-7; CDR3aa: CASSYSTTGYSYEQYF
v_gene: TRBV10-3; j_gene: TRBJ2-5; CDR3aa: CATGTSGRNGQETQYF
v_gene: TRBV11-1; j_gene: TRBJ2-7; CDR3aa: CASSLHSAGVGYEQYF
v_gene: TRBV19; j_gene: TRBJ1-1; CDR3aa: CASSTAAEAFF
v_gene: TRBV19; j_gene: TRBJ2-3; CDR3aa: CASSGIPSASGTQYF
v_gene: TRBV4-1; j_gene: TRBJ2-5; CDR3aa: CASSQDSGAETQYF
v_gene: TRBV20-1; j_gene: TRBJ2-7; CDR3aa: CSARDPQTYEQYF
v_gene: TRBV20-1; j_gene: TRBJ1-5; CDR3aa: CSASINRDRGYQPQHF
v_gene: TRBV20-1; j_gene: TRBJ1-1; CDR3aa: CSARDLGARRYTEAFF
v_gene: TRBV20-1; j_gene: TRBJ1-1; CDR3aa: CSAPGTTNTEAFF
v_gene: TRBV10-3; j_gene: TRBJ1-1; CDR3aa: CAISDVSGDTEAFF
v_gene: TRBV28; j_gene: TRBJ2-3; CDR3aa: CASYSPGTVTQYF
v_gene: TRBV7-2; j_gene: TRBJ2-7; CDR3aa: CASSFGRGSYEQYF
v_gene: TRBV28; j_gene: TRBJ2-2; CDR3aa: CASKRVTGELFF
v_gene: TRBV5-6; j_gene: TRBJ2-5; CDR3aa: CASSSPSLKVVETQYF
v_gene: TRBV25-1; j_gene: TRBJ2-7; CDR3aa: CASIGGSGYEQYF
v_gene: TRBV20-1; j_gene: TRBJ1-2; CDR3aa: CSARRTGQAKNYGYTF
v_gene: TRBV15; j_gene: TRBJ2-7; CDR3aa: CATSRDWGQGEQYF
v_gene: TRBV6-4; j_gene: TRBJ2-7; CDR3aa: CASPRDRGPSYEQYF
v_gene: TRBV20-1; j_gene: TRBJ2-1; CDR3aa: CSARNNEQFF